The 26 T cell receptor beta chains below come from one sample, sequenced in a study of T cells in localized non-small cell lung cancer. The protocol was immunoSEQ multiplex PCR, while the TCRdb copy is restricted to in-frame clones and leaves out a portion. This sample has approximately 47,000 clones, with 86% found just once. The sample here was PBMCs, taken before any cancer treatment. These receptors were taken from a man aged 40-75 years with stage II lung adenocarcinoma.

The V and J genes are TRBV11-1 and TRBJ2-3; D is undetermined. V was clipped by 4 bases and J by 2 bases, with 7 bases between them. Germline V CDR1 and CDR2: SGHAT, FQDESV (reference sequence). The length of the CDR3 is 13 residues. The CDR3 DNA follows: TGTGCCAGCAGCTCACTTGACACAGATACGCAGTATTTT. Its protein is CASSSLDTDTQYF.

This clone has only one observation. CDR3 nucleotides: TGTGCCAGCAGCTTAAGGTTGACTCCCGAAACAGATACGCAGTATTTT. Translating gives CASSLRLTPETDTQYF. J is TRBJ2-3 and V is TRBV7-8, with unresolved D. This CDR3 comprises 16 residues. CDR1 is SGHVS and CDR2 is FQNEAQ in the germline V gene. Trimming took off 2 bases at V and 3 bases at J, with 15 bases between the two ends.

The rearrangement uses TRBV5-4 and TRBJ1-2; tentative D call: TRBD1 (5 bases). Per the germline V gene, CDR1 is SGHNT and CDR2 is YYREEE (reference sequence). The V end lost 0 bases, the J end lost 3 bases, and 12 bases lay between the germline ends. CDR3 size: 15 residues. Here the CDR3 reads CASSLAVRGDYGYTF. The DNA of the CDR3 is TGTGCCAGCAGCTTGGCCGTCCGGGGGGACTATGGCTACACCTTC. Looking up the rest from reference TRBV5-4 and TRBJ1-2 gives the full variable domain: ETGVTQSPTHLIKTRGQQVTLRCSSQSGHNTVSWYQQALGQGPQFIFQYYREEENGRGNFPPRFSGLQFPNYSSELNVNALELDDSALYLCASSLAVRGDYGYTFGSGTRLTVV.

V is TRBV14 and J is TRBJ1-1, with D possibly being TRBD1 (6 bases). V was pared by 0 bases and J by 5 bases, with 16 bases between. The CDR3 sequence is 16 residues long. Germline V gene lookup returns CDR1 SGHDN and CDR2 FVKESK. The CDR3 here is CASSQEGHRGDTEAFF. In DNA form, the CDR3 reads TGTGCCAGCAGCCAAGAGGGACACCGGGGGGATACTGAAGCTTTCTTT. Using reference TRBV14 and TRBJ1-1 for the parts outside the CDR3, the full variable domain is EAGVTQFPSHSVIEKGQTVTLRCDPISGHDNLYWYRRVMGKEIKFLLHFVKESKQDESGMPNNRFLAERTGGTYSTLKVQPAELEDSGVYFCASSQEGHRGDTEAFFGQGTRLTVV.

The chain combines TRBV6-6 with TRBJ1-5; 9 positions match TRBD1. The CDR3 is made up of 16 amino acids. The germline V gene encodes CDR1 MNHNY and CDR2 SVGAGI (reference sequence). Unmatched junction bases numbered 8, after V lost 5 bases and J lost 3 bases. As DNA, the CDR3 is TGTGCCAGCAGTAAACTGACAGGGGGATACAATCAGCCCCAGCATTTT. Protein product: CASSKLTGGYNQPQHF.

The V and J genes are TRBV19 and TRBJ2-2; 9 bases line up with TRBD1. This CDR3 comprises 18 residues. The V gene end was trimmed by 7 bases and the J gene end by 1 base; junction bases not matched to a gene: 13. Germline CDR1 reads LNHDA; CDR2 reads SQIVND (reference sequence). This CDR3 is CASTNRRSGQGNTGELFF. For the CDR3, the DNA is TGTGCCAGTACTAATCGCCGGTCGGGACAGGGGAACACCGGGGAGCTGTTTTTT.

Written as DNA, the CDR3 is TGCGCCAGCAGCTTGGAACCTTCTAAGACAGGGATAACCCAAGAGACCCAGTACTTC. This codes for CASSLEPSKTGITQETQYF. V gene TRBV5-1 combines with J gene TRBJ2-5; 7 bases line up with TRBD1. CDR3 length: 19 residues. Germline CDR1 reads SGHRS; CDR2 reads YFSETQ. V shed 0 bases, J shed 1 base, and the junction held 15 bases outside the gene matches.

The chain recombines TRBV5-1 with TRBJ1-1; TRBD1 agrees at 8 bases. The CDR3 spans 14 residues. Germline CDR1 is SGHRS and CDR2 is YFSETQ. V gave up 4 bases and J gave up 3 bases; unmatched junction bases: 5. The CDR3 loop reads CASSARGLDTEAFF. CDR3 in DNA: TGCGCCAGCAGCGCCAGGGGGCTGGACACTGAAGCTTTCTTT.

The rearrangement joins TRBV6-1 to TRBJ2-7; the D gene is possibly TRBD1 (6 bases). The CDR3 totals 14 residues. The germline V gene encodes CDR1 MNHNS and CDR2 SASEGT. Trimming pared 2 bases from V and 2 bases from J, leaving 10 bases between. CDR3 in amino acids: CASSERDMTYEQYF. Written as DNA, the CDR3 is TGTGCCAGCAGTGAAAGGGACATGACCTACGAGCAGTACTTC.

The CDR3: CASSQVLRREQFF. CDR3 bases: TGTGCCAGCAGCCAAGTCTTGAGACGAGAGCAGTTCTTC. The chain employs TRBV4-2 and TRBJ2-1; unclear D gene. The length of the CDR3 is 13 residues. Germline-derived CDR1 and CDR2 are LGHNA and YNFKEQ. V was shortened by 1 base and J by 10 bases, with 11 bases between the two germline ends.

The rearrangement uses TRBV14 and TRBJ1-6; D is unclear. Germline values: CDR1 SGHDN, CDR2 FVKESK. The CDR3 is 14 amino acids. V dropped 0 bases and J dropped 10 bases, with 10 bases sitting between them. CDR3 residues: CASSQDLGASPLHF. CDR3 in DNA: TGTGCCAGCAGCCAAGATTTAGGCGCCTCACCCCTCCACTTT.

The V call is TRBV21-1, the J call TRBJ1-1; the DNA was not used to check the table's D call, TRBD1. TRBV21-1 is labeled a pseudogene. The CDR3 is 18 residues long. This CDR3 reads CASSKVPLTGELNTEAFF. The CDR3 DNA is TGTGCCAGCAGCAAAGTACCCCTGACAGGGGAACTGAACACTGAAGCTTTCTTT.

This clone has more than one count but fewer than ten. V gene TRBV6-1 combines with J gene TRBJ1-6; TRBD1 aligns across 7 bases. There are 14 residues in the CDR3. Germline V gene sequence: CDR1 MNHNS, CDR2 SASEGT. Trimming removed 5 bases from V and 9 bases from J; junction bases left unmatched: 7. CDR3 residues: CASSFGQEGSPLHF. For the CDR3, the DNA is TGTGCCAGCAGTTTCGGACAGGAAGGTTCACCCCTCCACTTT.

The gene calls are TRBV6-6 and TRBJ1-5, with D perhaps matching TRBD1 (5 bases). CDR3 length equals 14 residues. Trimming took off 6 bases at V and 7 bases at J, with 16 bases between the two ends. CDR1 is MNHNY, CDR2 SVGAGI, per germline (reference sequence). CDR3 nucleotides: TGTGCCAGCAGCCGATACAGTGAGGGGCAGCCCCAGCATTTT. This gives the protein CASSRYSEGQPQHF.

V and J are TRBV7-2 and TRBJ2-1; 7 bases map to TRBD2. The trim removed 5 bases at V and 9 bases at J, leaving 13 bases unmatched. Germline assignment: CDR1 SGHTA and CDR2 FQGNSA. The CDR3 has 15 amino acids. The CDR3: CASSTQAGLQGEQFF. As DNA, the CDR3 is TGTGCCAGCAGCACCCAAGCGGGACTCCAGGGTGAGCAGTTCTTC.

This chain uses TRBV30 with TRBJ2-7; tentative D call: TRBD1 (5 bases). Per the germline V gene, CDR1 is GTSNPN and CDR2 is SVGIG (reference sequence). CDR3 length: 13 residues. V was cut by 2 bases and J by 6 bases, with 14 bases left in between. CDR3 nucleotides: TGTGCCTGGAGTAACAAAGGGGCAGTCGAGCAGTACTTC. This sequence encodes CAWSNKGAVEQYF.

V and J are TRBV7-6 and TRBJ1-1; possibly TRBD1 for D (5 bases). Germline lookup yields CDR1 SGHVS and CDR2 FNYEAQ. CDR3 length equals 15 residues. The germline V and J ends were trimmed by 2 bases and 3 bases, with 13 bases remaining between them. CDR3: CASSLIAQGDTEAFF. The CDR3 DNA reads as TGTGCCAGCAGCTTAATCGCTCAAGGGGACACTGAAGCTTTCTTT.

This chain connects TRBV9 to TRBJ2-3; TRBD1 agrees at 7 bases. V shed 0 bases and J 6 bases; nucleotides not matched to a gene: 1. CDR1 is SGDLS, CDR2 YYNGEE, per germline. This CDR3 has 13 residues. The CDR3 is CASSVGRGDTQYF. The CDR3 DNA reads TGTGCCAGCAGCGTAGGCAGGGGGGATACGCAGTATTTT.

The CDR3 region has the DNA TGTGCCAGCAGCCAAGCGGCAATGAACACTGAAGCTTTCTTT. Its translation is CASSQAAMNTEAFF. The J gene is TRBJ1-1, the V gene TRBV6-6; unclear D gene. Looked up from germline, CDR1 is MNHNY and CDR2 is SVGAGI (reference sequence). V lost 6 bases to trimming and J lost 0 bases, with 11 bases between them. The CDR3 has 14 residues.

The chain's CDR3 is CASSFFRGEKLFF. The CDR3 DNA is TGTGCCAGCAGTTTTTTCAGGGGTGAAAAACTGTTTTTT. The chain joins TRBV27 to TRBJ1-4, with D possibly being TRBD1 (6 bases). This CDR3 is built from 13 residues. The V gene lost 3 bases and the J gene lost 7 bases, with 9 bases spanning the gap. CDR1 and CDR2 from the germline V gene are MNHEY and SMNVEV (reference sequence).

A word on this clone: The sample contains more than one DNA sequence encoding this CDR3. The chain is built from TRBV29-1 and TRBJ2-3; D tentatively fits TRBD1 or TRBD2 (6 bases each). The CDR3 is 12 amino acids. The V gene lost 2 bases and the J gene lost 4 bases, with 7 bases spanning the gap. Germline lookup yields CDR1 SQVTM and CDR2 ANQGSEA. The CDR3 protein is CSVERGADTQYF. The CDR3 nucleotides are TGCAGCGTTGAAAGGGGGGCAGATACGCAGTATTTT.

J is TRBJ2-7 and V is TRBV6-1; D is unresolved. Trimming took 8 bases from V and 3 from J, leaving 8 bases between them. The CDR3 extends over 11 amino acids. The V gene's germline CDR1 is MNHNS and CDR2 SASEGT. CDR3: CASDGIYEQYV. The CDR3 DNA reads as TGTGCCAGCGATGGGATCTACGAGCAGTACGTC.

This rearrangement joins TRBV5-1 to TRBJ2-7; no reliable D call. The CDR3 is 14 amino acids. Deletions cut 0 bases from V and 4 bases from J, with 11 bases between. The germline gives CDR1 SGHRS, CDR2 YFSETQ. CDR3 protein: CASSLDPGEYEQYF. CDR3 in DNA: TGCGCCAGCAGCTTGGACCCCGGAGAATACGAGCAGTACTTC.

The chain uses TRBV5-1 and TRBJ2-4; D may correspond to TRBD1 or TRBD2 (5 bases each). The V end lost 4 bases, the J end lost 9 bases, and 8 bases lay between the germline ends. The germline CDR1 and CDR2 sequences are SGHRS and YFSETQ. The CDR3 is 11 amino acids. CDR3 in amino acids: CASSEGPIQYF. The CDR3 DNA follows: TGCGCCAGCAGCGAGGGACCCATTCAGTACTTC.

J is TRBJ1-1 and V is TRBV18; 9 positions match TRBD1. The CDR3 is 14 amino acids. Germline V gene data show CDR1 as KGHSH and CDR2 as LQKENI. The V and J ends lost 3 bases and 3 bases, in that order; junction bases with no gene match: 2. In nucleotides, the CDR3 is TGTGCCAGCTCACCGAGGACAGGGGACACTGAAGCTTTCTTT. This codes for CASSPRTGDTEAFF.

The genes are TRBV5-5 and TRBJ1-1; TRBD1 is a possible D gene (6 bases). Trimming took 3 bases from V and 5 from J, leaving 20 bases between them. The CDR3 length is 16 residues. CDR1 SGHKS and CDR2 YYEKEE come from the germline V gene (reference sequence). CDR3 sequence (DNA): TGTGCCAGCAGCTCTTCTGGGGGCGAGGGAAGGACTGAAGCTTTCTTT. It yields the protein CASSSSGGEGRTEAFF.